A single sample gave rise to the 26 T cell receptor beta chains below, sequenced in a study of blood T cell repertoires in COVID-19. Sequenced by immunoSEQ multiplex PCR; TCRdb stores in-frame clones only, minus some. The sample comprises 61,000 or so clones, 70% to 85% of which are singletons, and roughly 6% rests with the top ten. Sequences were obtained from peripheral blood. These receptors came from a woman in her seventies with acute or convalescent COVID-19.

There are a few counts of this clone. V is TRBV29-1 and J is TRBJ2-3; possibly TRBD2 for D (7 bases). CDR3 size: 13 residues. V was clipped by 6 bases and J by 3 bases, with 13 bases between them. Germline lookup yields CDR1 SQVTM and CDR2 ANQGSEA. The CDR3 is CSVDEGGTDTQYF. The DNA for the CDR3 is TGCAGCGTGGATGAGGGGGGGACAGATACGCAGTATTTT.

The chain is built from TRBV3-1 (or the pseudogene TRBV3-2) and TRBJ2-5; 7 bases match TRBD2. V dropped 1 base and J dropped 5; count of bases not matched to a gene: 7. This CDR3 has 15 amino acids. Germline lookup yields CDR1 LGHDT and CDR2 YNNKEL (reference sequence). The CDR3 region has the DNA TGTGCCAGCAGCCAAGGTACGAGGGGAGGGGAGACCCAGTACTTC. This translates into CASSQGTRGGETQYF.

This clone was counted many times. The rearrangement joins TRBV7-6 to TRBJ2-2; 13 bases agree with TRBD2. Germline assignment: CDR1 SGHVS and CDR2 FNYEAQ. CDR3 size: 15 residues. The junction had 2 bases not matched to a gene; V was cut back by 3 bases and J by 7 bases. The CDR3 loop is CASSFGTSGVGELFF. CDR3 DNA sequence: TGTGCCAGCAGCTTTGGGACTAGCGGGGTCGGGGAGCTGTTTTTT. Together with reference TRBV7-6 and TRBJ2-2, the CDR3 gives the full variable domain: GAGVSQSPRYKVTKRGQDVALRCDPISGHVSLYWYRQALGQGPEFLTYFNYEAQQDKSGLPNDRFSAERPEGSISTLTIQRTEQRDSAMYRCASSFGTSGVGELFFGEGSRLTVL.

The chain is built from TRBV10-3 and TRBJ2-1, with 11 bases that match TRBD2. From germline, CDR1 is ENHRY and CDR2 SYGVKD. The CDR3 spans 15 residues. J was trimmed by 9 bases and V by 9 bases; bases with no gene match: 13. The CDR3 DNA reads TGTGCCATTACCCCCCAGTTAGCGGGGGGGGCTGAGCAGTTCTTC. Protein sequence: CAITPQLAGGAEQFF.

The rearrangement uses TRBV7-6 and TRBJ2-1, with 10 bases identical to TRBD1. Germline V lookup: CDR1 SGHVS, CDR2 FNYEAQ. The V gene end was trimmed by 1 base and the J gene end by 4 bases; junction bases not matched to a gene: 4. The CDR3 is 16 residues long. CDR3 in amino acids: CASSLGRDRGYNEQFF. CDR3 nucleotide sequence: TGTGCCAGCAGCTTAGGGCGGGACAGGGGTTACAATGAGCAGTTCTTC. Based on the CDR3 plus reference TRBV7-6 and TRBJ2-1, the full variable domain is GAGVSQSPRYKVTKRGQDVALRCDPISGHVSLYWYRQALGQGPEFLTYFNYEAQQDKSGLPNDRFSAERPEGSISTLTIQRTEQRDSAMYRCASSLGRDRGYNEQFFGPGTRLTVL.

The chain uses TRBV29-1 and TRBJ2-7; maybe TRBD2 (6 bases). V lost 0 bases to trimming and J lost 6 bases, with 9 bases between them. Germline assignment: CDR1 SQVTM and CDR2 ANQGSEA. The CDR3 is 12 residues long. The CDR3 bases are TGCAGCGTTGAAGATTCGGGAGCCGAGCAGTACTTC. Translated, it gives CSVEDSGAEQYF.

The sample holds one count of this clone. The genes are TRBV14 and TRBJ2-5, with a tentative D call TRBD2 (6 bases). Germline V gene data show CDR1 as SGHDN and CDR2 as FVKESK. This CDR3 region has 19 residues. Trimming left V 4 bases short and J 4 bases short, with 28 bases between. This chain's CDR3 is CASSRHPRRGRVGRETQYF. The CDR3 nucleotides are TGTGCCAGCAGCCGCCACCCGCGACGGGGGAGAGTCGGACGAGAGACCCAGTACTTC.

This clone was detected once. CDR3 coding DNA: TGTGCCAGCAGCTCGACTGACAGGGGTAGTGAGCAGTTCTTC. Amino acids: CASSSTDRGSEQFF. V gene TRBV5-4 combines with J gene TRBJ2-1; 8 bases line up with TRBD1. Losses at the gene ends were 3 bases for V and 9 bases for J; bases not matched to a gene: 8. The CDR3 is 14 residues long. Germline V gene sequence: CDR1 SGHNT, CDR2 YYREEE (reference sequence). Combining the CDR3 with reference TRBV5-4 and TRBJ2-1 gives the whole variable domain ETGVTQSPTHLIKTRGQQVTLRCSSQSGHNTVSWYQQALGQGPQFIFQYYREEENGRGNFPPRFSGLQFPNYSSELNVNALELDDSALYLCASSSTDRGSEQFFGPGTRLTVL.

CDR3 amino acids: CASSFNYGNTIYF. The CDR3, as DNA: TGCGCCAGCAGCTTCAACTATGGAAACACCATATATTTT. This chain links TRBV5-1 with TRBJ1-3, with D unclear. The CDR3 consists of 13 residues. The V and J ends lost 2 bases and 3 bases respectively, with 6 bases between them. The germline V gene has CDR1 SGHRS and CDR2 YFSETQ.

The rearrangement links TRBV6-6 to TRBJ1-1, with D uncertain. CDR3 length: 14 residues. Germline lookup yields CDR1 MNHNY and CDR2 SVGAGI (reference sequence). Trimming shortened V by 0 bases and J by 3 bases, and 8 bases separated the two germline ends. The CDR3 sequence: CASSYSNGDTEAFF. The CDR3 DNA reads TGTGCCAGCAGTTACTCGAACGGGGACACTGAAGCTTTCTTT.

The CDR3 loop reads CASSQVRQTNEKLFF. The CDR3 bases are TGCGCCAGCAGCCAAGTTCGACAGACTAATGAAAAACTGTTTTTT. The chain joins TRBV4-1 to TRBJ1-4, with D tentatively TRBD1 (5 bases). The CDR3 has 15 residues. V was pared by 1 base and J by 2 bases, with 8 bases between. Germline V gene data show CDR1 as MGHRA and CDR2 as YSYEKL.

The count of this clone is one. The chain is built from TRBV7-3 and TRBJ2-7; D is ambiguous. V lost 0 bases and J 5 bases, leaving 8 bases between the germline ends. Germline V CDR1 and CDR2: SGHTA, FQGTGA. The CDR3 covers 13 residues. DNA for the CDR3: TGTGCCAGCAGCTTAACCGCCCAGAACGAGCAGTACTTC. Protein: CASSLTAQNEQYF.

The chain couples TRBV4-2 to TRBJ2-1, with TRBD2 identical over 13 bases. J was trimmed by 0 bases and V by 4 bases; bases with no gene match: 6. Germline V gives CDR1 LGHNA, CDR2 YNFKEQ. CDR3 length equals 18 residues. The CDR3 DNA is TGTGCCAGCAGCCGATCACTAGCGGGGGGGCCCTCCTACAATGAGCAGTTCTTC. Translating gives CASSRSLAGGPSYNEQFF.

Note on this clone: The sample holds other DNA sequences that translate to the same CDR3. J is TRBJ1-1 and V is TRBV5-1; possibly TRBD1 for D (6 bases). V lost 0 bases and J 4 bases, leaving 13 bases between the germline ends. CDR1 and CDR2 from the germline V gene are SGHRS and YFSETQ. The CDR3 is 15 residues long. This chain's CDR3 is CASSLAGGQGTEAFF. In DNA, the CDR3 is TGCGCCAGCAGCTTGGCCGGGGGGCAGGGCACTGAAGCTTTCTTT. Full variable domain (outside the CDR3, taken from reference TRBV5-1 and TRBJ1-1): KAGVTQTPRYLIKTRGQQVTLSCSPISGHRSVSWYQQTPGQGLQFLFEYFSETQRNKGNFPGRFSGRQFSNSRSEMNVSTLELGDSALYLCASSLAGGQGTEAFFGQGTRLTVV.

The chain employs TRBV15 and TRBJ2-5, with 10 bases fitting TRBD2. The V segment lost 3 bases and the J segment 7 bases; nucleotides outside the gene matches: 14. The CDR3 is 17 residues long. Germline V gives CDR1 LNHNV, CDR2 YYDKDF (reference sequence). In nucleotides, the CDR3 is TGTGCCACCAGCAGTGACTTTGTAGCGGGGGGACGTGGGACCCAGTACTTC. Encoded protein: CATSSDFVAGGRGTQYF.

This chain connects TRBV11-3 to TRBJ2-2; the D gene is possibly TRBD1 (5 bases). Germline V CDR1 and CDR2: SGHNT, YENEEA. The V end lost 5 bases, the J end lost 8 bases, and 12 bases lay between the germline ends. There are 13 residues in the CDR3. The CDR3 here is CASSLRVSGELFF. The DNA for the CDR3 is TGTGCCAGCAGCCTCAGGGTTTCGGGGGAGCTGTTTTTT. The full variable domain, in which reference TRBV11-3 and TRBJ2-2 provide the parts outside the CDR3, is EAGVVQSPRYKIIEKKQPVAFWCNPISGHNTLYWYLQNLGQGPELLIRYENEEAVDDSQLPKDRFSAERLKGVDSTLKIQPAELGDSAVYLCASSLRVSGELFFGEGSRLTVL.

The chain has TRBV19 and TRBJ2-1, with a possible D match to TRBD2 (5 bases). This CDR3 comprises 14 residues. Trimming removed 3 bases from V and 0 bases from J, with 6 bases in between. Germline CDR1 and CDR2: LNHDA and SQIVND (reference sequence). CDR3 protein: CASSMGSSYNEQFF. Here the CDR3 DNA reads TGTGCCAGTAGTATGGGGAGCTCCTACAATGAGCAGTTCTTC. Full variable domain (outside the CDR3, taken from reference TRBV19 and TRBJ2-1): DGGITQSPKYLFRKEGQNVTLSCEQNLNHDAMYWYRQDPGQGLRLIYYSQIVNDFQKGDIAEGYSVSREKKESFPLTVTSAQKNPTAFYLCASSMGSSYNEQFFGPGTRLTVL.

The CDR3 DNA reads TGTGCCAGCAGCTTTGGACAGGGGGGCACAGATACGCAGTATTTT. Protein sequence: CASSFGQGGTDTQYF. This sequence joins TRBV11-2 and TRBJ2-3; 10 positions agree with TRBD1. Germline V gene lookup returns CDR1 SGHAT and CDR2 FQNNGV. This CDR3 contains 15 residues. The trim removed 3 bases at V and 1 base at J, leaving 1 base unmatched.

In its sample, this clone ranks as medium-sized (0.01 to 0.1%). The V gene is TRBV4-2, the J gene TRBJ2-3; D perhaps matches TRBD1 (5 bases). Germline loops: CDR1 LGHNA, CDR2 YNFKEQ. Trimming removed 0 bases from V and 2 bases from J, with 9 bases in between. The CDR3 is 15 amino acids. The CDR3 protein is CASSQDRAHTDTQYF. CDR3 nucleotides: TGTGCCAGCAGCCAAGACAGGGCACACACAGATACGCAGTATTTT.

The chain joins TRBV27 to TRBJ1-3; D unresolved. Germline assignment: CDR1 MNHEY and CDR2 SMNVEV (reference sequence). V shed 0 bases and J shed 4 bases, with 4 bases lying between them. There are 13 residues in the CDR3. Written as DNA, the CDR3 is TGTGCCAGCAGTTTATCCCAGGGAAACACCATATATTTT. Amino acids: CASSLSQGNTIYF.

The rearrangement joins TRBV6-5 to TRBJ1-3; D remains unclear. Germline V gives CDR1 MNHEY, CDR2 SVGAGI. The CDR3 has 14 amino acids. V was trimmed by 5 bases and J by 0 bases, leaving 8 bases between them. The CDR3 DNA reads TGTGCCAGCAGTCTAGACTTCTCTGGAAACACCATATATTTT. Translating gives CASSLDFSGNTIYF.

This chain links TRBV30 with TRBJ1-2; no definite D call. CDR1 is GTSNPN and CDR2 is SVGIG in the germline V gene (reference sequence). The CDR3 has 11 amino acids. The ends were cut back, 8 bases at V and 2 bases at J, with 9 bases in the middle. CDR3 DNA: TGTGCCGCGAAAGAGAACTATGGCTACACCTTC. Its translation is CAAKENYGYTF.

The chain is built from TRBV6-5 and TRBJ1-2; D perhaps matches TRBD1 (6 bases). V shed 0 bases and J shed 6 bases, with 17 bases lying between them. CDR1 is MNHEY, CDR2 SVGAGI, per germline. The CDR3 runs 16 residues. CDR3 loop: CASSYSLGARPDGYTF. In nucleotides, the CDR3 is TGTGCCAGCAGTTACTCGCTGGGGGCGCGCCCGGATGGCTACACCTTC.

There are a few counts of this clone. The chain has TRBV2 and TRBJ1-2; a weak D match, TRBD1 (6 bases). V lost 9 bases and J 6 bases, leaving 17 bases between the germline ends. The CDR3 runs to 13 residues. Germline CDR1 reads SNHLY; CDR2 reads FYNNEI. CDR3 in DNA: TGTGCCAGGTCTACGGGTGCAGGGGATGGCTACACCTTC. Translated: CARSTGAGDGYTF.

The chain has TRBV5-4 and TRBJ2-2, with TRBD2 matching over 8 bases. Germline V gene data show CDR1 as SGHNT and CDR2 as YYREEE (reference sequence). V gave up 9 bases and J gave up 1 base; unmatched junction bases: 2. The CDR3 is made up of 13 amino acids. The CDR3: CATGGVNTGELFF. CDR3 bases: TGTGCCACCGGGGGGGTGAACACCGGGGAGCTGTTTTTT.

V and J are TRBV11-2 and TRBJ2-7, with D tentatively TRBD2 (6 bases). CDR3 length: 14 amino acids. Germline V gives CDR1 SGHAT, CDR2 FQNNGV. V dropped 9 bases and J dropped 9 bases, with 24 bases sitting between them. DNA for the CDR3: TGTGCCAGTCAAGCTTCGGCGGGTAGACTAGGGCAGTACTTC. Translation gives CASQASAGRLGQYF.